These 13 T cell receptor beta chains were sequenced from one sample in a study of Ad26.COV2.S vaccination and SARS-CoV-2 variants. Data came from immunoSEQ multiplex PCR; TCRdb stores just in-frame clones and leaves some out. The data show roughly 700,000 clones, roughly 90% seen once. Treatment defined: roughly 18 received Ad26.COV2.S at low or high dose, single or two shots; 5 received placebo; per-sample allocation not given. Collection of samples fell on day 63 after the first vaccine or placebo injection. The source material was peripheral blood, sampled in a trial of Ad26.COV2.S vaccine versus placebo. Receptors originate from a person between 18 and 65 years old who received the Ad26.COV2.S COVID-19 vaccine or a placebo.

This clone was seen a single time. CDR3 amino acids: CASSESIGGEFYNEQFF. The CDR3 DNA sequence: TGCGCCAGCAGTGAGTCGATTGGGGGAGAATTTTACAATGAGCAGTTCTTC. This chain links TRBV10-1 with TRBJ2-1; D may be TRBD1 or TRBD2 (5 bases each). Germline CDR1 is WNHNN and CDR2 is SYGVQD (reference sequence). The V gene lost 0 bases and the J gene lost 4 bases, with 16 bases spanning the gap. This CDR3 comprises 17 residues.

This clone was seen only once. The genes are TRBV9 and TRBJ2-1, with D perhaps given as TRBD1 or TRBD2 (5 bases each). Germline values: CDR1 SGDLS, CDR2 YYNGEE. The CDR3 runs 16 residues. V was trimmed by 0 bases and J by 3 bases, leaving 13 bases between them. The CDR3 DNA reads TGTGCCAGCAGCGTAGGAGGGGCAGGGATCTACAATGAGCAGTTCTTC. Its translation is CASSVGGAGIYNEQFF.

Concerning this clone itself: The junction shows a germline mismatch at one end, possibly a read error. The rearrangement uses TRBV6-5 and TRBJ2-3; possibly TRBD1 or TRBD2 for D (5 bases each). The CDR3 loop spans 14 amino acids. Germline V gene lookup returns CDR1 MNHEY and CDR2 SVGAGI. The CDR3 sequence: CASSWGSGTDTQYF. The CDR3 nucleotides are TGTGCCAGCAGTTGGGGGAGCGGCACCGATACGCAGTATTTT.

The chain is built from TRBV5-1 and TRBJ2-5, with 7 bases identical to TRBD2. The CDR3 totals 16 residues. J lost 2 bases, V lost 6 bases, and 13 bases had no gene match. Per the germline V gene, CDR1 is SGHRS and CDR2 is YFSETQ. The CDR3 reads CASKLLAAGTQETQYF. The DNA for the CDR3 is TGCGCCAGCAAGCTCCTAGCGGCGGGGACTCAAGAGACCCAGTACTTC.

The chain couples TRBV27 to TRBJ1-3; TRBD1 might be the D (6 bases). Deletions cut 5 bases from V and 7 bases from J, with 15 bases between. Germline V gene sequence: CDR1 MNHEY, CDR2 SMNVEV (reference sequence). This CDR3 has 14 amino acids. CDR3 nucleotides: TGTGCCAGCAGTGCCACAGGGTTTTTGAACACCATATATTTT. Translated, it gives CASSATGFLNTIYF.

The chain links TRBV25-1 to TRBJ2-7; perhaps TRBD2 as D (5 bases). The germline V gene encodes CDR1 MGHDK and CDR2 SYGVNS. V lost 1 base and J 0 bases, leaving 19 bases between the germline ends. This CDR3 contains 18 residues. This CDR3 is CASSEFGGGARGSYEQYF. The CDR3 DNA reads TGTGCCAGCAGTGAATTTGGTGGAGGAGCCCGGGGCTCCTACGAGCAGTACTTC.

The CDR3 loop is CASSAWDTQYF. CDR3 DNA sequence: TGTGCCAGCTCCGCCTGGGATACGCAGTATTTT. This rearrangement joins TRBV18 to TRBJ2-3; D uncertain. Germline V gives CDR1 KGHSH, CDR2 LQKENI. This CDR3 contains 11 residues. The V end lost 6 bases, the J end lost 6 bases, and 7 bases lay between the germline ends. Full variable domain (outside the CDR3, taken from reference TRBV18 and TRBJ2-3): NAGVMQNPRHLVRRRGQEARLRCSPMKGHSHVYWYRQLPEEGLKFMVYLQKENIIDESGMPKERFSAEFPKEGPSILRIQQVVRGDSAAYFCASSAWDTQYFGPGTRLTVL.

The V call is TRBV6-2 or TRBV6-3, the J call TRBJ1-5; D ambiguous. CDR1 and CDR2 (germline): MNHEY, SVGEGT. The CDR3 has 13 amino acids. V was trimmed by 0 bases and J by 6 bases, leaving 6 bases between them. As DNA, the CDR3 is TGTGCCAGCAGTTACTCGGGGTTTCAGCCCCAGCATTTT. It specifies CASSYSGFQPQHF.

The chain links TRBV24-1 to TRBJ2-2, with 10 positions matching TRBD1. The CDR3 length is 18 residues. Germline assignment: CDR1 KGHDR and CDR2 SFDVKD. V gave up 3 bases and J gave up 5 bases; unmatched junction bases: 11. The CDR3 spells CATSDGAGTGVRTGELFF. DNA of the CDR3: TGTGCCACCAGTGATGGGGCCGGGACAGGGGTCCGAACCGGGGAGCTGTTTTTT.

The V call is TRBV19, the J call TRBJ2-5, with D maybe TRBD2 (5 bases). Trimming pared 5 bases from V and 5 bases from J, leaving 15 bases between. The CDR3 has 14 amino acids. Germline V gene data show CDR1 as LNHDA and CDR2 as SQIVND (reference sequence). CDR3 coding DNA: TGTGCCAGTAGTCCCCGACTACTCCAGGAGACCCAGTACTTC. Encoded protein: CASSPRLLQETQYF.

The chain employs TRBV3-1 (or the pseudogene TRBV3-2) and TRBJ1-4; the D is unclear. CDR1 is LGHDT, CDR2 YNNKEL, per germline (reference sequence). The CDR3 contains 14 residues. The ends were cut back, 1 base at V and 3 bases at J, with 6 bases in the middle. In DNA, the CDR3 is TGTGCCAGCAGCCAAGGAACCCCTAATGAAAAACTGTTTTTT. This encodes CASSQGTPNEKLFF.

The V and J genes are TRBV11-2 and TRBJ1-4, with 7 bases that match TRBD1. Germline-derived CDR1 and CDR2 are SGHAT and FQNNGV. V shed 4 bases, J shed 6 bases, and the junction held 5 bases outside the gene matches. The CDR3 is 14 residues long. The CDR3 protein is CASSSTGWYEKLFF. The CDR3 coding sequence is TGTGCCAGCAGCTCGACAGGGTGGTATGAAAAACTGTTTTTT.

This rearrangement joins TRBV5-8 to TRBJ2-1, with a tentative D call TRBD1 (5 bases). The V gene lost 1 base and the J gene lost 5 bases, with 7 bases spanning the gap. Germline V gene lookup returns CDR1 SGHTS and CDR2 YDEGEE. This CDR3 comprises 13 residues. CDR3 nucleotides: TGTGCCAGCAGCTTGTGGGGCAACAATGAGCAGTTCTTC. As protein: CASSLWGNNEQFF. Full variable domain (outside the CDR3, taken from reference TRBV5-8 and TRBJ2-1): EAGVTQSPTHLIKTRGQQATLRCSPISGHTSVYWYQQALGLGLQFLLWYDEGEERNRGNFPPRFSGRQFPNYSSELNVNALELEDSALYLCASSLWGNNEQFFGPGTRLTVL.